This record covers a single TCR beta chain. The data originate from a study of blood T cell repertoires in COVID-19. Across the whole study: COVID-19 samples, acute and convalescent, were from the United States, Italy and Spain. From T cells, B-cell-depleted T cells, or PBMCs came the material, which was cDNA or gDNA.

Source study methods: Estimated nucleated cell counts came from reference gene primer amplification. The data were produced by immunoSEQ multiplex PCR, yet TCRdb's version contains in-frame clones alone and is incomplete. The DNA gave D and trimming, while V, J and clone size come from that table. The data contain roughly 82,000 clones, more than 75% of them singletons. V shed 0 bases and J shed 1 base, with 9 bases lying between them. In germline, CDR1 is SGHTA, CDR2 FQGTGA. This CDR3 has 15 residues. The sequence came from a man in his 60s with acute or convalescent COVID-19. The chain has TRBV7-3 and TRBJ1-1; tentatively, D is TRBD1 (5 bases). Specimen: peripheral blood. The CDR3 is CASSLTGGKNTEAFF. The CDR3 region has the DNA TGTGCCAGCAGCTTAACGGGGGGGAAGAACACTGAAGCTTTCTTT.